A selection of T cell receptor beta chains follows, all from one sample in a study of T-cell reconstitution after alpha-beta-depleted transplantation in children. MiXCR, run by TCRdb on the PCR reads, gives a single entry per CDR3 protein. In the table there are some 840,000 distinct CDR3 sequences, roughly 15% of which are singletons. The material sequenced was PBMCs, mostly from graft donor cells, taken 360 days after TCRalphabeta/CD19-depleted stem cell transplant. The receptors shown here come from a male patient under 18 who had a stem cell transplant for acute lymphoblastic leukemia, so the T cells may come from the graft donor. Both conserved end residues are part of each CDR3.

J gene | V gene | CDR3 protein
TRBJ2-1 | TRBV12-3/TRBV12-4 | CASRGLAGGSYNERFF
TRBJ1-1 | TRBV5-1 | CASSSSTGEIEAFF
TRBJ2-1 | TRBV30 | CAWGGTYNEQFF
TRBJ2-2 | TRBV4-1 | CASSLGQFFANTGELFF
TRBJ2-1 | TRBV12-3/TRBV12-4 | CASSFPPGRTSGRSSYNEQFF
TRBJ2-2 | TRBV7-6 | CASGPGTGGSTGELFF
TRBJ1-2 | TRBV6-1 | CASRPAGAFYGYTF
TRBJ2-1 | TRBV14 | CASSRVTASEQFF
TRBJ2-3 | TRBV20-1 | CSARIAGIADTQYF
TRBJ2-5 | TRBV27 | CASSFSAKETQYF
TRBJ2-7 | TRBV6-1 | CASTPGGLIHEQYF
TRBJ2-3 | TRBV6-5 | CASSYSNRRGDTQYF
TRBJ2-5 | TRBV20-1 | CSASSARGGQETQYF
TRBJ2-5 | TRBV12-3/TRBV12-4 | CASRRTSGRATQETQYF
TRBJ1-5 | TRBV20-1 | CSARAFSNQPQHF
TRBJ2-2 | TRBV5-1 | CASRRQGDNTGELFF
TRBJ1-1 | TRBV6-1 | CASRASSSGTEAFF
TRBJ2-4 | TRBV7-2 | CASSSRGKNIQYF
TRBJ2-3 | TRBV9 | CASSLGDGYTDTQYF
TRBJ2-7 | TRBV7-8 | CASSFHPDFFYEQYF
TRBJ2-4 | TRBV3-1 | CASSQGSLAKNIQYF
TRBJ2-1 | TRBV5-1 | CASSSGLAGDPHFF
TRBJ2-5 | TRBV9 | CASSADGFTETQYF
TRBJ1-2 | TRBV5-4 | CASSLLGPTGPNYGYTF
TRBJ2-1 | TRBV24-1 | CATSDSGTGGRNEQFF
TRBJ2-3 | TRBV6-5 | CASSSRGTLTDTQYF
TRBJ2-1 | TRBV29-1 | CSVKEGGYNEQFF
TRBJ2-7 | TRBV7-6 | CASSLQGRGIHYEQYF
TRBJ1-2 | TRBV7-9 | CASSPRDRDSYGYTF
TRBJ2-3 | TRBV5-1 | CASSSGTSGVADTQYF
TRBJ1-1 | TRBV29-1 | CSVVGDTWNTEAFF
TRBJ2-1 | TRBV18 | CASSSVLTGVNYNEQFF
TRBJ2-5 | TRBV7-6 | CASSPGTPVDQYF
TRBJ1-2 | TRBV4-1 | CASSQGQGKSTGYTF
TRBJ2-2 | TRBV9 | CASSVRGLAGAANTGELFF
TRBJ2-5 | TRBV6-5 | CASSYGGSRETQYF
TRBJ2-5 | TRBV7-2 | CASSLIRGGWETQYF
TRBJ2-3 | TRBV12-3/TRBV12-4 | CASSPGTSSYTQYF
TRBJ1-1 | TRBV5-4 | CASSLQQGRAFF
TRBJ2-3 | TRBV7-6 | CASRPWKGTDTQYF